The 11 T cell receptor beta chains listed next were all sequenced from one sample in a study of control samples from healthy donors and cancer patients. Using immunoSEQ multiplex PCR, the repertoire was profiled, and TCRdb retains in-frame clones only, with some absent. The repertoire has 100,000 to 150,000 clones, roughly 84% of them found once; the top ten carry around 9%. Sequencing input: blood. These receptors all come from a middle-aged man in good health.

This rearrangement joins TRBV2 to TRBJ1-4; D not resolved. Trimming cost V 8 bases and J 7 bases, with 11 bases left between them. Germline-derived CDR1 and CDR2 are SNHLY and FYNNEI. The CDR3 consists of 12 residues. In DNA form, the CDR3 reads TGTGCCAGCGTCCGGGGAGGTGAAAAACTGTTTTTT. Translated: CASVRGGEKLFF.

This rearrangement joins TRBV5-1 to TRBJ1-2; no reliable D call. Trimming removed 4 bases at V and 0 bases at J, with 16 bases between. CDR1 SGHRS and CDR2 YFSETQ come from the germline V gene. The CDR3 extends over 16 amino acids. The CDR3 nucleotides are TGCGCCAGCAGCCGGGCGGGGTCCGCCGCTAACTATGGCTACACCTTC. Translating gives CASSRAGSAANYGYTF.

The chain recombines TRBV18 with TRBJ2-7, with 7 bases aligning to TRBD1. Germline lookup yields CDR1 KGHSH and CDR2 LQKENI. V shed 4 bases and J 5 bases; nucleotides not matched to a gene: 2. This CDR3 spans 12 amino acids. The CDR3 DNA sequence: TGTGCCAGCTCACGAGACAGGGACGAGCAGTACTTC. Its protein product is CASSRDRDEQYF.

The V gene is TRBV6-2 or TRBV6-3, the J gene TRBJ1-2, with D unresolved. The germline V and J ends were trimmed by 2 bases and 5 bases, with 18 bases remaining between them. Per germline, CDR1 MNHEY and CDR2 SVGEGT. The CDR3 is 16 amino acids. In nucleotides, the CDR3 is TGTGCCAGCAGTTACAGTTCCTTCGACACCAGATATGGCTACACCTTC. This translates into CASSYSSFDTRYGYTF.

V gene TRBV6-2 or TRBV6-3 combines with J gene TRBJ2-7; TRBD1 agrees at 8 bases. Trimming took 2 bases from V and 3 from J; bases not matched to a gene: 3. This CDR3 contains 14 residues. From germline, CDR1 is MNHEY and CDR2 SVGEGT. The CDR3 bases are TGTGCCAGCAGTTACGGACAGGGAGGCTACGAGCAGTACTTC. Translation: CASSYGQGGYEQYF.

The rearrangement links TRBV29-1 to TRBJ1-1; D gene uncertain. CDR1 is SQVTM and CDR2 is ANQGSEA in the germline V gene. The CDR3 totals 11 residues. Trimming cost V 7 bases and J 0 bases, with 6 bases left between them. The DNA of the CDR3 is TGCAGCGCGGACCTGAACACTGAAGCTTTCTTT. Its translation: CSADLNTEAFF.

The rearrangement joins TRBV7-2 to TRBJ2-7; D tentatively fits TRBD1 or TRBD2 (5 bases each). This CDR3 region has 12 residues. Germline V gene sequence: CDR1 SGHTA, CDR2 FQGNSA. The V and J ends lost 8 bases and 6 bases respectively, with 14 bases between them. The CDR3 DNA sequence: TGTGCCAGCGGGACCACTTCCCGCGAGCAGTACTTC. This codes for CASGTTSREQYF.

The chain uses TRBV9 and TRBJ2-3; TRBD2 matches at 9 bases. The CDR3 totals 15 residues. The V segment lost 3 bases and the J segment 4 bases; nucleotides outside the gene matches: 6. The germline CDR1 and CDR2 sequences are SGDLS and YYNGEE. The CDR3 region has the DNA TGTGCCAGCAGCGACGGCGGGGGGGCGGCAGATACGCAGTATTTT. Protein product: CASSDGGGAADTQYF.

The chain uses TRBV13 and TRBJ2-1; D ambiguous. The CDR3 loop spans 13 amino acids. Per germline, CDR1 PRHDT and CDR2 FYEKMQ (reference sequence). V lost 3 bases, J lost 3 bases, and 6 bases lay in between. Here the CDR3 reads CASSLTDYNEQFF. DNA for the CDR3: TGTGCCAGCAGCTTGACTGACTACAATGAGCAGTTCTTC.

V and J are TRBV7-2 and TRBJ2-3, with 8 nucleotides matching TRBD2. The CDR3 is 19 residues long. Per germline, CDR1 SGHTA and CDR2 FQGNSA. V trimming: 0 bases; J trimming: 6 bases; junction bases outside the gene matches: 17. The CDR3 reads CASSLAVLGLAGLGDTQYF. In DNA, the CDR3 is TGTGCCAGCAGCTTAGCGGTACTTGGGCTAGCGGGCCTCGGGGATACGCAGTATTTT.

The rearrangement links TRBV4-1 to TRBJ2-6; perhaps TRBD1 as D (6 bases). Germline lookup yields CDR1 MGHRA and CDR2 YSYEKL. V was shortened by 4 bases and J by 2 bases, with 9 bases between the two germline ends. The CDR3 covers 15 residues. As DNA, the CDR3 is TGCGCCAGCAGCCGCTCAGGGGCTGGGGCCAACGTCCTGACTTTC. Translation gives CASSRSGAGANVLTF.